One T cell receptor beta chain is described in this entry. The sample is drawn from a study of regulatory T cells in long-lasting Graves disease. Trimming took off 1 base at V and 1 base at J, with 14 bases between the two ends. CDR1 and CDR2 from the germline V gene are SGHTA and FQGNSA. The CDR3 contains 16 residues. HTBI primers from iRepertoire and Arm-PCR of CDR3 regions yielded the TCR beta libraries. Using its own MiXCR run on the multiplex PCR reads, TCRdb lists one record per CDR3 protein. Of about 470,000 distinct CDR3 sequences in the sample, about 16% were seen once. Time point defined: newly diagnosed GD, antithyroid drugs for less than 3 months. The TCR library was made from RNA extracted from PBMCs. The sample was also reused in another study, on T cells in Graves' hyperthyroidism and ophthalmopathy.

This chain joins TRBV7-2 and TRBJ2-7, with D perhaps TRBD1 (6 bases). The TCR comes from a man aged 35-49 years with Graves disease. The specimen was peripheral blood mononuclear cells (PBMCs), collected at new diagnosis, from a patient treated with antithyroid drugs. CDR3 DNA sequence: TGTGCCAGCAGCTTAGAACTGGGGGCGAGGTCCTACGAGCAGTACTTC. Protein: CASSLELGARSYEQYF.